Listed below are T cell receptor beta chains from one sample, sequenced in a study of cytomegalovirus exposure and HLA in healthy donors. Here immunoSEQ multiplex PCR was the method, and the copy in TCRdb shows in-frame clones only, minus some. The data contain about 180,000 clones, about four fifths of them seen just once; the ten biggest clones take up less than 2%. The sequenced material came from PBMCs. Source of these receptors: a man aged 40-49 years in good health and CMV-seronegative. The CDR3 runs from the conserved cysteine through the conserved F or W. The D gene is left open where the match is weak. The size entry is marked missing in some rows and otherwise reads once, few, many or a size class.

cdr3_aa cdr3_nt v_call clone_size j_call d_call
CASSTSTGYSGNTIYF TGTGCCAGTAGTACTTCGACAGGATACTCTGGAAACACCATATATTTT TRBV19 - TRBJ1-3 -
CASSLGGYTGELFF TGTGCCAGCAGTTTAGGAGGGTACACCGGGGAGCTGTTTTTT TRBV27 once TRBJ2-2 -
CASSFSLADTQYF TGTGCCAGCAGCTTTTCGCTAGCGGATACGCAGTATTTT TRBV5-4 - TRBJ2-3 -
CASAGAAGELFF TGTGCCAGCGCTGGCGCGGCCGGGGAGCTGTTTTTT TRBV9 few TRBJ2-2 -
CASSPGLRETQYF TGTGCCAGCAGCCCCGGTTTGCGAGAGACCCAGTACTTC TRBV14 - TRBJ2-5 -
CASSQDYSGYGYTF TGCGCCAGCAGCCAAGATTACTCAGGCTATGGCTACACCTTC TRBV4-3 few TRBJ1-2 -
CASSFAGRGAYEQYF TGTGCCAGCAGCTTTGCAGGTCGCGGGGCCTACGAGCAGTACTTC TRBV7-8 - TRBJ2-7 -
CASSVGGGSSYNSPLHF TGTGCCAGCAGCGTAGGGGGAGGGAGCTCCTATAATTCACCCCTCCACTTT TRBV9 - TRBJ1-6 -
CASSQGLGPYEQYF TGTGCCAGCAGCCAAGGACTTGGCCCCTACGAGCAGTACTTC TRBV4-2 - TRBJ2-7 -
CASVPGPTSGGAIDTQYF TGTGCCAGCGTCCCAGGTCCGACTAGCGGGGGGGCCATAGATACGCAGTATTTT TRBV9 - TRBJ2-3 TRBD2
CASSRSDIVGEAFF TGTGCCAGTAGCAGATCGGACATCGTGGGCGAAGCTTTCTTT TRBV19 - TRBJ1-1 -
CASSGLNEQFF TGTGCCAGCAGCGGACTCAATGAGCAGTTCTTC TRBV9 once TRBJ2-1 -
CASSPQGNEQFF TGTGCCAGCAGCCCACAGGGCAATGAGCAGTTCTTC TRBV7-2 - TRBJ2-1 -
CASSARDRVSYEQYF TGTGCCAGCAGCGCCCGGGACAGGGTTTCCTACGAGCAGTACTTC TRBV7-9 - TRBJ2-7 TRBD1
CASSRSQGRDEQYF TGTGCCAGCAGTCGAAGTCAGGGTAGGGACGAGCAGTACTTC TRBV6-5 few TRBJ2-7 -
CASSFNSNYGYTF TGCGCCAGCAGCTTCAATTCCAACTATGGCTACACCTTC TRBV5-1 once TRBJ1-2 -
CASSVGLAGGNEQFF TGTGCCAGCAGCGTGGGACTAGCGGGAGGCAATGAGCAGTTCTTC TRBV7-2 - TRBJ2-1 TRBD2
CASTRGQGGTEAFF TGTGCCAGCACAAGAGGACAGGGGGGGACTGAAGCTTTCTTT TRBV6-5 few TRBJ1-1 TRBD1
CAWIQRKLPTGELFF TGTGCCTGGATCCAGCGGAAGCTTCCCACCGGGGAGCTGTTTTTT TRBV30 - TRBJ2-2 -
CASSLSYSKETQYF TGTGCCAGCAGCTTATCGTACAGCAAAGAGACCCAGTACTTC TRBV7-9 - TRBJ2-5 -
CASHPRGRSGVNEQFF TGTGCCAGCCACCCTCGGGGGAGGTCTGGGGTCAATGAGCAGTTCTTC TRBV27 - TRBJ2-1 -
CASSLSGGSSYNEQFF TGTGCTAGCAGCTTATCCGGCGGGAGCTCCTACAATGAGCAGTTCTTC TRBV7-7 - TRBJ2-1 TRBD2
CASRGDSSGNTIYF TGCGCCAGCAGGGGGGACAGCTCTGGAAACACCATATATTTT TRBV5-1 once TRBJ1-3 TRBD1
CSVLLAGTSTDTQYF TGCAGCGTTCTCCTAGCGGGTACTAGCACAGATACGCAGTATTTT TRBV29-1 - TRBJ2-3 TRBD2
CSVAGRFDQPQHF TGCAGCGTTGCAGGGAGGTTCGATCAGCCCCAGCATTTT TRBV29-1 few TRBJ1-5 -
CSVCLAGTYEQYF TGCAGCGTTTGCCTAGCGGGGACCTACGAGCAGTACTTC TRBV29-1 - TRBJ2-7 TRBD2
CASSQGAQSNYGYTF TGCGCCAGCAGCCAAGGGGCACAATCAAACTATGGCTACACCTTC TRBV4-3 - TRBJ1-2 -
CASSATGLGHEQYF TGTGCCAGCAGCGCGACAGGGTTGGGTCACGAGCAGTACTTC TRBV9 - TRBJ2-7 TRBD1
CASSEHRADTQYF TGTGCCAGCAGCGAACACAGGGCAGATACGCAGTATTTT TRBV7-2 - TRBJ2-3 -
CASSQTRGAAGYTF TGCGCCAGCAGCCAGACCCGGGGGGCGGCTGGCTACACCTTC TRBV4-3 - TRBJ1-2 -
CASSSRSLSGANVLTF TGTGCCAGCAGTTCCAGGTCCCTCTCTGGGGCCAACGTCCTGACTTTC TRBV28 few TRBJ2-6 -
CASRKTSGSYNEQFF TGTGCCAGCAGAAAGACTAGCGGCTCCTACAATGAGCAGTTCTTC TRBV7-2 - TRBJ2-1 TRBD2
CASSLQASGRAYEQYF TGTGCCAGCAGTTTACAGGCTAGCGGGAGGGCGTACGAGCAGTACTTC TRBV28 - TRBJ2-7 TRBD2
CSVMDRGQDDYTF TGCAGCGTGATGGACAGGGGGCAGGATGACTACACCTTC TRBV29-1 - TRBJ1-2 TRBD1
CASSPSRGTEKAFF TGTGCCAGCAGCCCCTCTCGTGGGACAGAAAAAGCTTTCTTT TRBV11-3 - TRBJ1-1 TRBD1
CASSKFTSLNNEQFF TGTGCCAGCAGCAAGTTTACTAGTTTGAACAATGAGCAGTTCTTC TRBV2 - TRBJ2-1 -
CASSHPTGYTGELFF TGTGCCAGCAGCCACCCAACAGGTTACACCGGGGAGCTGTTTTTT TRBV6-5 - TRBJ2-2 -
CASTGTGYPSPLHF TGTGCCAGTACCGGGACAGGTTATCCTTCACCCCTCCACTTT TRBV19 - TRBJ1-6 TRBD1
CASAPGGAVQPQHF TGTGCCAGCGCCCCGGGGGGGGCGGTTCAGCCCCAGCATTTT TRBV28 once TRBJ1-5 -
CASRRGRTGELFF TGTGCCAGTAGGAGGGGGAGAACCGGGGAGCTGTTTTTT TRBV19 - TRBJ2-2 -
CASSLGGATNEKLFF TGTGCCAGCAGTTTAGGGGGGGCAACTAATGAAAAACTGTTTTTT TRBV28 - TRBJ1-4 -